The 20 T cell receptor beta chains given below trace back to one sample, sequenced in a study of blood T cell repertoires in COVID-19. Clones were read by immunoSEQ multiplex PCR, and TCRdb kept only the in-frame ones, dropping some. The profile covers approximately 250,000 clones, with approximately 84% appearing a single time and about 0.93% taken by the ten largest. The sequencing input was peripheral blood. The source of these receptors is a man between 35 and 55 years old with acute or convalescent COVID-19.

The chain has TRBV19 and TRBJ1-2; 7 bases map to TRBD1. The germline CDR1 and CDR2 sequences are LNHDA and SQIVND (reference sequence). The CDR3 is 12 amino acids. The V and J ends lost 9 bases and 4 bases, in that order; junction bases with no gene match: 5. CDR3 sequence reads: CASTTGRYGYTF. The CDR3 DNA reads TGTGCCAGCACGACAGGGCGCTATGGCTACACCTTC.

This rearrangement joins TRBV6-2 or TRBV6-3 to TRBJ2-3, with D possibly being TRBD2 (6 bases). CDR1 and CDR2 (germline): MNHEY, SVGEGT. Trimming took off 5 bases at V and 8 bases at J, with 14 bases between the two ends. The CDR3 runs to 13 residues. This CDR3 is CASSNGRGVTQYF. The CDR3 region has the DNA TGTGCCAGCAGTAATGGGCGGGGTGTTACGCAGTATTTT.

The chain employs TRBV4-1 and TRBJ2-1; 7 nucleotides match TRBD2. The germline gives CDR1 MGHRA, CDR2 YSYEKL. The CDR3 covers 14 residues. The trim removed 8 bases at V and 7 bases at J, leaving 11 bases unmatched. The CDR3 here is CASGPGLLGNEQFF. For the CDR3, the DNA is TGCGCCAGCGGACCGGGACTATTAGGGAATGAGCAGTTCTTC.

The rearrangement links TRBV3-1 (or the pseudogene TRBV3-2) to TRBJ2-3; D possibly corresponds to TRBD2 (7 bases). Germline-derived CDR1 and CDR2 are LGHDT and YNNKEL (reference sequence). Trimming pared 4 bases from V and 4 bases from J, leaving 15 bases between. The CDR3 contains 15 residues. The CDR3 DNA is TGTGCCAGCAGCCTCCTAGGGGGGGATGCAGATACGCAGTATTTT. Translating it yields CASSLLGGDADTQYF.

V and J are TRBV6-5 and TRBJ1-5; maybe TRBD1 (5 bases). CDR3 length: 15 residues. Trimming took 7 bases from V and 0 from J, leaving 13 bases between them. Germline V gene lookup returns CDR1 MNHEY and CDR2 SVGAGI. The CDR3 nucleotides are TGTGCCAGCATGACGACAGTGGGTAGCAATCAGCCCCAGCATTTT. Translating it yields CASMTTVGSNQPQHF.

The V gene is TRBV28, the J gene TRBJ2-1; D might be TRBD1 (6 bases). CDR3 length: 15 residues. CDR1 is MDHEN, CDR2 SYDVKM, per germline. Trimming left V 7 bases short and J 4 bases short, with 17 bases between. CDR3 sequence: CASTGTNPSYNEQFF. The CDR3 coding sequence is TGTGCCAGCACCGGGACAAATCCTTCTTACAATGAGCAGTTCTTC. The variable domain in full, completed from reference TRBV28 and TRBJ2-1, reads DVKVTQSSRYLVKRTGEKVFLECVQDMDHENMFWYRQDPGLGLRLIYFSYDVKMKEKGDIPEGYSVSREKKERFSLILESASTNQTSMYLCASTGTNPSYNEQFFGPGTRLTVL.

V usage is TRBV5-1 and J usage is TRBJ1-5, with D possibly TRBD1 on 6 matching bases. The germline CDR1 and CDR2 sequences are SGHRS and YFSETQ. V lost 0 bases and J 2 bases, leaving 12 bases between the germline ends. This CDR3 is built from 16 residues. The chain's CDR3 is CASSLEGGLGNQPQHF. The CDR3 DNA follows: TGCGCCAGCAGCTTGGAGGGGGGGTTGGGCAATCAGCCCCAGCATTTT.

DNA of the CDR3: TGTGCCAGCAGTGGGACCGTGAGAGGCTCGTTCGGGATTTCACCCCTCCACTTT. Residues: CASSGTVRGSFGISPLHF. J is TRBJ1-6 and V is TRBV6-1; no definite D call. Trimming took off 4 bases at V and 9 bases at J, with 25 bases between the two ends. From germline, CDR1 is MNHNS and CDR2 SASEGT. This CDR3 contains 18 residues.

This sequence joins TRBV19 and TRBJ1-3; 8 bases are a match to TRBD1. V was clipped by 8 bases and J by 0 bases; unmatched bases: 9. Looked up from germline, CDR1 is LNHDA and CDR2 is SQIVND (reference sequence). The CDR3 runs to 16 residues. The CDR3 DNA is TGTGCCAGTGTACCGGGACAGGCCTACTCTGGAAACACCATATATTTT. Amino acids: CASVPGQAYSGNTIYF.

This clone was counted at least ten times. The gene calls are TRBV2 and TRBJ2-2, with 11 nucleotides matching TRBD2. V lost 6 bases to trimming and J lost 6 bases; unmatched junction nucleotides: 6. This CDR3 has 15 residues. CDR1 is SNHLY, CDR2 FYNNEI, per germline. Here the CDR3 DNA reads TGTGCCAGCAGGTCGTCTAGCGGGGGGTCCGGGGAGCTGTTTTTT. This encodes CASRSSSGGSGELFF.

V and J are TRBV11-1 and TRBJ2-5; TRBD1 agrees at 8 bases. The CDR3 has 15 residues. CDR1 and CDR2 (germline): SGHAT, FQDESV (reference sequence). The ends lost 5 bases at V and 7 bases at J; junction bases unmatched: 12. CDR3 DNA sequence: TGTGCCAGCAGCCCAGAGGACAGGGAAATAGGGACCCAGTACTTC. Translated: CASSPEDREIGTQYF. The full variable domain, with the rest looked up from reference TRBV11-1 and TRBJ2-5, is EAEVAQSPRYKITEKSQAVAFWCDPISGHATLYWYRQILGQGPELLVQFQDESVVDDSQLPKDRFSAERLKGVDSTLKIQPAELGDSAMYLCASSPEDREIGTQYFGPGTRLLVL.

The chain employs TRBV2 and TRBJ1-1; D call uncertain. Trimming stripped 8 bases from V and 2 bases from J, with 18 bases between. Germline V gene data show CDR1 as SNHLY and CDR2 as FYNNEI. The CDR3 runs to 15 residues. This CDR3 reads CASALTGTLNTEAFF. CDR3 nucleotides: TGTGCCAGCGCCCTGACGGGAACATTAAACACTGAAGCTTTCTTT. The full variable domain, rest sourced from reference TRBV2 and TRBJ1-1, is EPEVTQTPSHQVTQMGQEVILRCVPISNHLYFYWYRQILGQKVEFLVSFYNNEISEKSEIFDDQFSVERPDGSNFTLKIRSTKLEDSAMYFCASALTGTLNTEAFFGQGTRLTVV.

This clone has more than one count but fewer than ten. The rearrangement joins TRBV5-4 to TRBJ2-1; 12 nucleotides align to TRBD2. Looked up from germline, CDR1 is SGHNT and CDR2 is YYREEE (reference sequence). The V segment lost 4 bases and the J segment 8 bases; nucleotides outside the gene matches: 7. The CDR3 consists of 15 residues. The CDR3 sequence is CASSNLAGGGDEQFF. The DNA for the CDR3 is TGTGCCAGCAGCAACCTAGCGGGGGGGGGGGATGAGCAGTTCTTC.

The chain combines TRBV2 with TRBJ2-7; TRBD1 is a possible D gene (7 bases). In germline, CDR1 is SNHLY, CDR2 FYNNEI. The length of the CDR3 is 14 residues. Trimming took off 6 bases at V and 0 bases at J, with 12 bases between the two ends. The CDR3 DNA reads TGTGCCAGCAGGGAGGGACAGAGCTCCTACGAGCAGTACTTC. Its translation is CASREGQSSYEQYF.

The V call is TRBV15, the J call TRBJ1-5; the match to TRBD1 covers 8 bases. The trim removed 1 base at V and 13 bases at J, leaving 6 bases unmatched. Germline V gene data show CDR1 as LNHNV and CDR2 as YYDKDF (reference sequence). The CDR3 is 13 amino acids. Written as DNA, the CDR3 is TGTGCCACCAGCAGAGCCGGACAGGGCCCTCAGCATTTT. Its translation: CATSRAGQGPQHF.

V and J are TRBV7-2 and TRBJ2-5; 12 nucleotides align to TRBD2. After removal of 4 bases from V and 5 bases from J, the junction contained 5 bases not matched to a gene. This CDR3 region has 15 residues. Germline values: CDR1 SGHTA, CDR2 FQGNSA. The CDR3 nucleotides read TGTGCCAGCAGCTGGACTAGCGGGGTGGCGGAGACCCAGTACTTC. Translated: CASSWTSGVAETQYF. The full variable domain, completed using reference TRBV7-2 and TRBJ2-5, is GAGVSQSPSNKVTEKGKDVELRCDPISGHTALYWYRQSLGQGLEFLIYFQGNSAPDKSGLPSDRFSAERTGGSVSTLTIQRTQQEDSAVYLCASSWTSGVAETQYFGPGTRLLVL.

The gene calls are TRBV6-4 and TRBJ1-6; 7 nucleotides match TRBD1. The J segment lost 11 bases and the V segment lost 3 bases, leaving 4 bases of the junction unmatched. Germline loops: CDR1 MRHNA, CDR2 SNTAGT. There are 13 residues in the CDR3. The CDR3 loop reads CASSDTGTAPLHF. CDR3 sequence (DNA): TGTGCCAGCAGTGATACCGGGACAGCACCCCTCCACTTT.

The chain joins TRBV30 to TRBJ2-2; D perhaps matches TRBD2 (5 bases). V lost 0 bases, J lost 7 bases, and 6 bases lay in between. CDR3 length: 12 residues. CDR1 is GTSNPN and CDR2 is SVGIG in the germline V gene (reference sequence). Written as DNA, the CDR3 is TGTGCCTGGAGTGTGGGGAGCGGGGAGCTGTTTTTT. It codes for CAWSVGSGELFF.

This clone has a single count. CDR3 DNA sequence: TGTGCCAGCAGCCCGTTTGTAAGGACAGGGGATTATGGCTACACCTTC. This sequence encodes CASSPFVRTGDYGYTF. V usage is TRBV27 and J usage is TRBJ1-2, with 9 bases that match TRBD1. CDR1 is MNHEY, CDR2 SMNVEV, per germline (reference sequence). This CDR3 region has 16 residues. V gave up 6 bases and J gave up 5 bases; unmatched junction bases: 13.

The chain employs TRBV29-1 and TRBJ2-7; the D gene is possibly TRBD1 (5 bases). The CDR3 extends over 12 amino acids. Germline CDR1 is SQVTM and CDR2 is ANQGSEA. The V and J ends lost 6 bases and 2 bases respectively, with 11 bases between them. The CDR3, as DNA: TGCAGCGTCGACGACAGTGCCTACGAGCAGTACTTC. Protein sequence: CSVDDSAYEQYF.